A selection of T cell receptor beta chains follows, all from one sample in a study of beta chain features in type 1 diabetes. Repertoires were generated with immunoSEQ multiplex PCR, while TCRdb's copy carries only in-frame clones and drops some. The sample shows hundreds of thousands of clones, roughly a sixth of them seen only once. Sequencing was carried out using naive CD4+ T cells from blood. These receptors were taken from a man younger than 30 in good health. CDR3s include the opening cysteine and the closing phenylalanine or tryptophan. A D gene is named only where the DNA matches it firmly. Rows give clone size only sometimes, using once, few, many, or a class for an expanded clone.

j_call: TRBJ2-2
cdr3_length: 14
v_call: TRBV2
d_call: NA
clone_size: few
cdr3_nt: TGTGCCAGCAAGCCAGCGGTGAACACCGGGGAGCTGTTTTTT
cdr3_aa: CASKPAVNTGELFF

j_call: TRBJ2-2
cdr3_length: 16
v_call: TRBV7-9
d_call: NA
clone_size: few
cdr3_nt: TGTGCCAGCAGCGTCCTACCTAGCGTGAACACCGGGGAGCTGTTTTTT
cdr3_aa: CASSVLPSVNTGELFF

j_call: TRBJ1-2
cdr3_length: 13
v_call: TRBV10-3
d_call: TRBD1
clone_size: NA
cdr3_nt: TGTGCCATCAGAGGGACAGGGACCTATGGCTACACCTTC
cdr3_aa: CAIRGTGTYGYTF

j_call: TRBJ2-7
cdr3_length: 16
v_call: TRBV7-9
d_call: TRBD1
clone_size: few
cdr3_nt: TGTGCCAGCAGCTTTGGCCCCACCCTACAGGGGACCGAGCAGTACTTC
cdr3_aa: CASSFGPTLQGTEQYF

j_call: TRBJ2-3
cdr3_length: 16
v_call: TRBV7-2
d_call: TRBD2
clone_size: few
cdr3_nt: TGTGCCAGCAGCTTAGCGGCGGGGGTTTGGACAGATACGCAGTATTTT
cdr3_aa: CASSLAAGVWTDTQYF

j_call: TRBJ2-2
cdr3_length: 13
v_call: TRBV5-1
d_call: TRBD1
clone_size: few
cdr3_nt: TGCGCCAGCAGCTGGGGACAGGGACCGGAGCTGTTTTTT
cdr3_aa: CASSWGQGPELFF

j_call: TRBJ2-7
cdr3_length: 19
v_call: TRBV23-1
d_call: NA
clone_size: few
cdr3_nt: TGCGCCAGCAGTCAATCCGTGTATATTGGAGGCAGTGGTGGATTCGAGCAGTACTTC
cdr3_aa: CASSQSVYIGGSGGFEQYF

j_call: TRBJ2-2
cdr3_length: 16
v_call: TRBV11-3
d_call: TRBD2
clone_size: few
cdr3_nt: TGTGCCAGCAGCTTAGGGCTAGCGGCGAACACCGGGGAGCTGTTTTTT
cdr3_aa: CASSLGLAANTGELFF

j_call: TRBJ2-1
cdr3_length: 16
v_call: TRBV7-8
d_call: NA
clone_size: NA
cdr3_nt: TGTGCCAGCAGCGCCATCGCCGGGGATTCCTACAATGAGCAGTTCTTC
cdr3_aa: CASSAIAGDSYNEQFF

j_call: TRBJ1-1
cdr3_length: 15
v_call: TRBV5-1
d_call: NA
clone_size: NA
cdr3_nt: TGCGCCAGCAGCTCGTGGTCGGGGACGAACACTGAAGCTTTCTTT
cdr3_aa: CASSSWSGTNTEAFF

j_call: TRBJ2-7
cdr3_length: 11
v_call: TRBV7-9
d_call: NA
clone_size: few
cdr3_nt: TGTGCCAGCAGCAAGGTTGGCGAGCAGTACTTC
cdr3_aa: CASSKVGEQYF

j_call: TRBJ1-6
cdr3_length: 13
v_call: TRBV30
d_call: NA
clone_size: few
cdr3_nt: TGTGCCTGGAGTGGCCAGGGGAAAGTACCCCTCCACTTT
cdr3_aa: CAWSGQGKVPLHF

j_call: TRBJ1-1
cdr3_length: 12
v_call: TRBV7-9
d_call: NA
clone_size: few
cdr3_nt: TGTGCCAGCAGCTCCCTCACCATCGAAGCTTTCTTT
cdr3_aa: CASSSLTIEAFF

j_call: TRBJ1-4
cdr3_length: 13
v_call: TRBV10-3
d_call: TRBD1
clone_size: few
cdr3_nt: TGTGCCACCAGCGGACAGGGTTTTGAAAAACTGTTTTTT
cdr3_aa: CATSGQGFEKLFF

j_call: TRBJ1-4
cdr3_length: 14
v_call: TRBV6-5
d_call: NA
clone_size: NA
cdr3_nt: TGTGCCAGCAGTTACGGCACAGGAGGAGGAAAACTGTTTTTT
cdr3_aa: CASSYGTGGGKLFF

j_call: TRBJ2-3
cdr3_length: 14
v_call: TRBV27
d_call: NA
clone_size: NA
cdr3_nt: TGTGCCAGCAGTTTAAGTGGTAGGGCGGGAACGCAGTATTTT
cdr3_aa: CASSLSGRAGTQYF

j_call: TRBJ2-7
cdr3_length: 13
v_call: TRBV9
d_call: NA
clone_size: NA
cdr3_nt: TGTGCCAGCAGCCTGCGGGGATCCTACGAGCAGTACTTC
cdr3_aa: CASSLRGSYEQYF

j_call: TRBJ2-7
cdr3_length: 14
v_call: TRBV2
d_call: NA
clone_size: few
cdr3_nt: TGTGCCAGCAGGGTGGGATGGAATTCCTACGAGCAGTACTTC
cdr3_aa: CASRVGWNSYEQYF

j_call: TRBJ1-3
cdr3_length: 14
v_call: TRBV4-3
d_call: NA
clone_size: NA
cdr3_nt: TGCGCCAGCAGCCAAGATACGAATCGAAACACCATATATTTT
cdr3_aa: CASSQDTNRNTIYF

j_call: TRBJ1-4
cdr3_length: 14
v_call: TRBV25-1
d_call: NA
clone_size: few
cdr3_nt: TGTGCCAGCGGGGGAGGGGTGAGGGGTGAAAAACTGTTTTTT
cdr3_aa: CASGGGVRGEKLFF

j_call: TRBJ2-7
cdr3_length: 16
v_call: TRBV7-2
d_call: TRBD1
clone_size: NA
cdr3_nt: TGTGCCAGCACCTTAGATAGAGGACAGGGTCCCTACGAGCAGTACTTC
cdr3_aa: CASTLDRGQGPYEQYF

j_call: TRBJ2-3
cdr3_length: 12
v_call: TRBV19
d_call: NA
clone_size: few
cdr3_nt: TGTGCCAGTAGTATCTCCTTGGATACGCAGTATTTT
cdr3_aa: CASSISLDTQYF

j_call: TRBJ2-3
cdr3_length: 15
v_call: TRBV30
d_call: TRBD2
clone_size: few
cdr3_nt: TGTGCCTGGAGTGTAGCGGGGGGGCGTACAGATACGCAGTATTTT
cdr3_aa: CAWSVAGGRTDTQYF

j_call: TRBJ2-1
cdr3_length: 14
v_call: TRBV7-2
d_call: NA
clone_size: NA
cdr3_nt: TGTGCCAGCAGCCTCTTTAATGGGGTCGGTGAGCAGTTCTTC
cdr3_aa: CASSLFNGVGEQFF

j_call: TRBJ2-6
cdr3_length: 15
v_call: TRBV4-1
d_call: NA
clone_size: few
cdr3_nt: TGCGCCAGCAGCCAAGAGGGCTCTGGGGCCAACGTCCTGACTTTC
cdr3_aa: CASSQEGSGANVLTF

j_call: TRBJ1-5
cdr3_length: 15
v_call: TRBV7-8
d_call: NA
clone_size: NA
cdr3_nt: TGTGCCAGCAGACGCGAAGAGGGAGGAAATCAGCCCCAGCATTTT
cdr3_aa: CASRREEGGNQPQHF

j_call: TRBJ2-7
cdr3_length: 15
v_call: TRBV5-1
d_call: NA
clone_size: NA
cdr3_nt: TGCGCCAGCAGCTTGGAAGTCGCTGCGGCGTCCGAGCAGTACTTC
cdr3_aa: CASSLEVAAASEQYF

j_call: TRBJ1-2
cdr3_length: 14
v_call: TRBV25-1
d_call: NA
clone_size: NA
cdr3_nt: TGTGCCAGCAGTGAATTTGGCACAGCCTATGGCTACACCTTC
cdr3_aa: CASSEFGTAYGYTF

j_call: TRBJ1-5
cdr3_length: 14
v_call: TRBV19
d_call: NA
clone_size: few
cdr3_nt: TGTGCCAGTAGTCCAAGGACGAGGGGACAGCCCCAGCATTTT
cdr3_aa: CASSPRTRGQPQHF

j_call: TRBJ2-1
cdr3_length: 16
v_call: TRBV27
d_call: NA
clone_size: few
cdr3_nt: TGTGCCAGCAGTCTACTCGGTCTGGGCTCCTACAATGAGCAGTTCTTC
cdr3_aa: CASSLLGLGSYNEQFF

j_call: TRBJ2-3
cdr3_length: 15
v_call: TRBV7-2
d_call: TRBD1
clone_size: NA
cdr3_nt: TGTGCCAGCAGCTCGGACAGGGTTCGGACAGATACGCAGTATTTT
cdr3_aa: CASSSDRVRTDTQYF

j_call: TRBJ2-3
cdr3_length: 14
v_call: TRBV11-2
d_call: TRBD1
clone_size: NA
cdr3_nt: TGTGCCAGCAGCCAGACAGGGGGCACAGATACGCAGTATTTT
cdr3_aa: CASSQTGGTDTQYF

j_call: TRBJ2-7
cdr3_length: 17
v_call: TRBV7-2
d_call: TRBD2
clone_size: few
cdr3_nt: TGTGCCAGCAGCTTAGGTACCCCACGACTAGCGGGGTACGAGCAGTACTTC
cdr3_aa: CASSLGTPRLAGYEQYF

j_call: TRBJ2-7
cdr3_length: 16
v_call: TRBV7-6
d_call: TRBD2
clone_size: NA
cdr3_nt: TGTGCCAGCAGCTTCCGCGGGGGTGGGAGCTCCTACGAGCAGTACTTC
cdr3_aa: CASSFRGGGSSYEQYF

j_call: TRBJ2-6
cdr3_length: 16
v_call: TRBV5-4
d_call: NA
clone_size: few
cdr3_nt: TGTGCCAGCAGTCCTGGACCCCCCTCTGGGGCCAACGTCCTGACTTTC
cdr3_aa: CASSPGPPSGANVLTF

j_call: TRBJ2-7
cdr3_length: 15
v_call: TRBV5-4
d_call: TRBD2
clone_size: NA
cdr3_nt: TGTGCCAGCAGCTACAGACTAGCGGGAGCTGGCGAGCAGTACTTC
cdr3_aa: CASSYRLAGAGEQYF

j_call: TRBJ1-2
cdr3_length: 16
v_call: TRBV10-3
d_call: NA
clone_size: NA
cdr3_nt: TGTGCCATCAGTGAGTCGGGGGGTCTGGGAGTGTTTGGCTACACCTTC
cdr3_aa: CAISESGGLGVFGYTF

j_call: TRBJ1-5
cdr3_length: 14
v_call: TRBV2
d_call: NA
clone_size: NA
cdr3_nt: TGTGCCAGCAGTGAAGCGGGCAGGGATCAGCCCCAGCATTTT
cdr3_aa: CASSEAGRDQPQHF

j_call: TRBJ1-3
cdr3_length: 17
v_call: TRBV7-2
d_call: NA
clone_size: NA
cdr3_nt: TGTGCCAGCAGCTTCGCCGGGACGCACGCTTCTGGAAACACCATATATTTT
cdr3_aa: CASSFAGTHASGNTIYF

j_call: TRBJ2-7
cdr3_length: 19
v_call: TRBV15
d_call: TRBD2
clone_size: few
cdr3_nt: TGTGCCACCAGCAGAGTACAAGCGGGAGGTCGGGGTAGTCTCTACGAGCAGTACTTC
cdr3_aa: CATSRVQAGGRGSLYEQYF

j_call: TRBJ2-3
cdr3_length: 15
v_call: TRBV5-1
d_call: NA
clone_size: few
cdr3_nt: TGCGCCAGCAGCTTGGATGAGGGACGCACAGATACGCAGTATTTT
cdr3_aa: CASSLDEGRTDTQYF

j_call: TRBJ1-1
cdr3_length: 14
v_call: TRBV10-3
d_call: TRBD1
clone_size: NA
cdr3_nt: TGTGCCATCACCTTGGGACAGGGGGGAACTGAAGCTTTCTTT
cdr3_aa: CAITLGQGGTEAFF

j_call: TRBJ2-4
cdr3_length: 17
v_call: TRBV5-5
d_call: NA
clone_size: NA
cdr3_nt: TGTGCCAGCAGCATGACGGGGAAGGCAGACTTGAAAAACATTCAGTACTTC
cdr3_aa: CASSMTGKADLKNIQYF

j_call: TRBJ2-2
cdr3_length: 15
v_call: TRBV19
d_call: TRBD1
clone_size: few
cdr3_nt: TGTGCCAGTAGTACCGGGACAGGGAACACCGGGGAGCTGTTTTTT
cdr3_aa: CASSTGTGNTGELFF

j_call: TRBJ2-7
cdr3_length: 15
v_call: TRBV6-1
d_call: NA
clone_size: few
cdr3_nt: TGTGCCAGCAGGAAGGTTGGGGCCCTGACCTACGAGCAGTACTTC
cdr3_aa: CASRKVGALTYEQYF

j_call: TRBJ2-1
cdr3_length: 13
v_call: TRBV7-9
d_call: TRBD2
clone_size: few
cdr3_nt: TGTGCCCTGACTAGCGGGAGGAGAAATGAGCAGTTCTTC
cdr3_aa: CALTSGRRNEQFF

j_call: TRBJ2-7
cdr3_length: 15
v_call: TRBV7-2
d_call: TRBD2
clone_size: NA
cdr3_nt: TGTGCCAGCAGCTCGGGGACTAGCGGCTCTTACGAGCAGTACTTC
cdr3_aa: CASSSGTSGSYEQYF

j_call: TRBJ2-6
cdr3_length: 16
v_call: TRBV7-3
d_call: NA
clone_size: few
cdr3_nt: TGTGCCAGCAGCTTATTTGCAGGGGCAGGGGCCAACGTCCTGACTTTC
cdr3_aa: CASSLFAGAGANVLTF

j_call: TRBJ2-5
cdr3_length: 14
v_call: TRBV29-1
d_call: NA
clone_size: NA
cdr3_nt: TGCAGCGGGGGTAGGCGCGAGCCTGGGGAGACCCAGTACTTC
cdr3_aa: CSGGRREPGETQYF

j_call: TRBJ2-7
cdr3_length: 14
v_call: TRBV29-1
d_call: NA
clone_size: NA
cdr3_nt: TGCAGCGTTGATTCGGGTATGGGAACTTACGAGCAGTACTTC
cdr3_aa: CSVDSGMGTYEQYF

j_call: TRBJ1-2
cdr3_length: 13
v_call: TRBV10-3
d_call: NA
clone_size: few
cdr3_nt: TGTGCCGCCCGGATGACAGCTAACTATGGCTACACCTTC
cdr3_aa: CAARMTANYGYTF

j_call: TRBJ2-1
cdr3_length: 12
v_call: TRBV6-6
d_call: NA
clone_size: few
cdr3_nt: TGTGCCAGCAGCCAACCGGGGAGCGAGCAGTTCTTC
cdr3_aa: CASSQPGSEQFF

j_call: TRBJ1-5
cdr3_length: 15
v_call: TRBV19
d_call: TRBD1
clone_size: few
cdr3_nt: TGTGCCAGTAGTATTCACGACAGGGCTAATCAGCCCCAGCATTTT
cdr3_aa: CASSIHDRANQPQHF

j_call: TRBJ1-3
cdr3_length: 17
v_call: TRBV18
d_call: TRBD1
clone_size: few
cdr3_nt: TGTGCCAGCTCACCTTACGGACAGGGGGCTACAGGAAACACCATATATTTT
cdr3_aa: CASSPYGQGATGNTIYF

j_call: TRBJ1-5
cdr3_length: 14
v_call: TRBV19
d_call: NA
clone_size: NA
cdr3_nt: TGTGCCAGTAGTGGGGGCGAGAACAATCAGCCCCAGCATTTT
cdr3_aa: CASSGGENNQPQHF

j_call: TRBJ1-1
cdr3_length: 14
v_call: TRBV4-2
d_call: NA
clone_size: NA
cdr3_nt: TGTGCCAGCAGCCAAGTGCCCCCGGGGCCTGAAGCTTTCTTT
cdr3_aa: CASSQVPPGPEAFF

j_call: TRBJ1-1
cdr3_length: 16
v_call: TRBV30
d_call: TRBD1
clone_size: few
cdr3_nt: TGTGCCTGGAGTCAAACAGGGGGCGGGTGGGGCACTGAAGCTTTCTTT
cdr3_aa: CAWSQTGGGWGTEAFF